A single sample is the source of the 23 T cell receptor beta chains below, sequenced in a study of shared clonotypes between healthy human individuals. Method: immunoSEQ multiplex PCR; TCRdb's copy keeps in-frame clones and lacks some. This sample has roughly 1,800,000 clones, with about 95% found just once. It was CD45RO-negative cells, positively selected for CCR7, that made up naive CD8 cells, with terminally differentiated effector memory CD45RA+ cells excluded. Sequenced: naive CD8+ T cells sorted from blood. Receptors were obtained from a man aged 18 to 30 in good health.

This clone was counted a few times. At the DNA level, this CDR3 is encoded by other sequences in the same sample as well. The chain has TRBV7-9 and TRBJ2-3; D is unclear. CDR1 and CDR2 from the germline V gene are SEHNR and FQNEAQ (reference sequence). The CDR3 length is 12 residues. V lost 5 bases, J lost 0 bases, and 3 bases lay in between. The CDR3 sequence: CASSLSTDTQYF. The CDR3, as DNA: TGTGCCAGCAGCCTCAGCACAGATACGCAGTATTTT.

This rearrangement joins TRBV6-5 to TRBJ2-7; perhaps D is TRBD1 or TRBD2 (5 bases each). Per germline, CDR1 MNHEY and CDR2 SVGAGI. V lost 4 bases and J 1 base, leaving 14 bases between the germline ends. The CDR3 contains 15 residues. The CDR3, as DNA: TGTGCCAGCAGTTCGGACTTGGACACTTCCTACGAGCAGTACTTC. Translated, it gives CASSSDLDTSYEQYF.

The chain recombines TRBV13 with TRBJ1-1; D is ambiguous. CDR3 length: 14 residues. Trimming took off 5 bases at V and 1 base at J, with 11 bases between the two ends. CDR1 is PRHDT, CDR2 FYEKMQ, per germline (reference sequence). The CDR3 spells CASSTYQRNTEAFF. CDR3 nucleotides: TGTGCCAGCAGCACTTATCAGCGGAACACTGAAGCTTTCTTT.

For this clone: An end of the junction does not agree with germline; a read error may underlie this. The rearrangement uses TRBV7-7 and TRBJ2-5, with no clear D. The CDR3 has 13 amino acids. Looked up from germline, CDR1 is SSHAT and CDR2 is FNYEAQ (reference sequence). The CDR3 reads CASSLAWEETQYF. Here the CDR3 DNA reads TGTGCTAGCAGCTTGGCCTGGGAAGAGACCCAGTACTTC.

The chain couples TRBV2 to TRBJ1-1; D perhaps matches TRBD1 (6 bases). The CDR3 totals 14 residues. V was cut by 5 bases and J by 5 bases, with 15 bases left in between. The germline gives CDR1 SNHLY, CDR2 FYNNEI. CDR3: CASSQGQGRTEAFF. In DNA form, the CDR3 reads TGTGCCAGCAGTCAGGGGCAGGGAAGGACTGAAGCTTTCTTT. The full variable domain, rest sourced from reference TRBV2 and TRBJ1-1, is EPEVTQTPSHQVTQMGQEVILRCVPISNHLYFYWYRQILGQKVEFLVSFYNNEISEKSEIFDDQFSVERPDGSNFTLKIRSTKLEDSAMYFCASSQGQGRTEAFFGQGTRLTVV.

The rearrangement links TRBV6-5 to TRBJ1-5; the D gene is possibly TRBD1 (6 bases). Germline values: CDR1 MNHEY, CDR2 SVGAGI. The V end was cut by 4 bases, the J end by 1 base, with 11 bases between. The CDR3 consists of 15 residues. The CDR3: CASSLSQGSNQPQHF. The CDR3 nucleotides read TGTGCCAGCAGTTTAAGCCAGGGGAGCAATCAGCCCCAGCATTTT.

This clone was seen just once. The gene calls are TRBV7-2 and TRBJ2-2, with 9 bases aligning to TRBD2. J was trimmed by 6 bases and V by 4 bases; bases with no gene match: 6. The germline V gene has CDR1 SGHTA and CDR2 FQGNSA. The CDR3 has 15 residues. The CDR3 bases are TGTGCCAGCAGCTCCAGGAGCGGGAGGTCCGGGGAGCTGTTTTTT. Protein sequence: CASSSRSGRSGELFF. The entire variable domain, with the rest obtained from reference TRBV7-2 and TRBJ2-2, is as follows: GAGVSQSPSNKVTEKGKDVELRCDPISGHTALYWYRQSLGQGLEFLIYFQGNSAPDKSGLPSDRFSAERTGGSVSTLTIQRTQQEDSAVYLCASSSRSGRSGELFFGEGSRLTVL.

The CDR3 nucleotides read TGTGCCAGCAGTGACAGGACAGGGGAGTTGGGGTTTTACGAGCAGTACTTC. Translated, it gives CASSDRTGELGFYEQYF. The genes are TRBV6-1 and TRBJ2-7, with 9 bases fitting TRBD1. CDR3 size: 17 residues. Germline assignment: CDR1 MNHNS and CDR2 SASEGT. Trimming cost V 3 bases and J 4 bases; bases outside gene matches: 13.

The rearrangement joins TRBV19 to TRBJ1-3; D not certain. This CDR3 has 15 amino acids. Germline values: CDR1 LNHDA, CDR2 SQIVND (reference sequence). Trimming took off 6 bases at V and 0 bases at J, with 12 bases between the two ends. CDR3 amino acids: CASSQDGYSGNTIYF. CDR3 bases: TGTGCCAGTAGCCAGGACGGGTACTCTGGAAACACCATATATTTT.

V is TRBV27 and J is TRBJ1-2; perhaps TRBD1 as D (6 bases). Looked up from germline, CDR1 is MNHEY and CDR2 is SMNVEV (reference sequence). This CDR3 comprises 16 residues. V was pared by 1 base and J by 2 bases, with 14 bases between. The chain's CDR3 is CASSLLLQGINYGYTF. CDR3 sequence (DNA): TGTGCCAGCAGTTTATTGCTACAGGGTATCAACTATGGCTACACCTTC.

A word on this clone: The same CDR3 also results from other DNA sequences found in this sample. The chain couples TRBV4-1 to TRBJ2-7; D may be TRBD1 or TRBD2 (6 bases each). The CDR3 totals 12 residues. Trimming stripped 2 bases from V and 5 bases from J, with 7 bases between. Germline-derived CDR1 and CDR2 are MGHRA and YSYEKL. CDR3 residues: CASSQRGDEQYF. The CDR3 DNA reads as TGCGCCAGCAGCCAAAGGGGGGACGAGCAGTACTTC.

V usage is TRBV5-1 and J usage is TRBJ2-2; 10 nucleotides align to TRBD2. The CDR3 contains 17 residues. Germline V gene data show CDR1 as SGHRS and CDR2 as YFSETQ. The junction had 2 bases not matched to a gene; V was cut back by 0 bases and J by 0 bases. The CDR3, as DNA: TGCGCCAGCAGCTTGGGGACTAGCGGCGCGAACACCGGGGAGCTGTTTTTT. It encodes CASSLGTSGANTGELFF.

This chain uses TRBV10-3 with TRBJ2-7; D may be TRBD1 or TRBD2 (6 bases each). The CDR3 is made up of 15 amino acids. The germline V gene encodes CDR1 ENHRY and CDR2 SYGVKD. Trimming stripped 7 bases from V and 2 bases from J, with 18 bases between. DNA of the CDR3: TGTGCCATCATGGGTTCCGGGGGCGGGCCCTACGAGCAGTACTTC. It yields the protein CAIMGSGGGPYEQYF.

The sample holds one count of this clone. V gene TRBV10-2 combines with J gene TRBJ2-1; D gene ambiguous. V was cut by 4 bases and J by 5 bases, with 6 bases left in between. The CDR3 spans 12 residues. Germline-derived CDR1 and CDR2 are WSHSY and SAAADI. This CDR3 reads CASSVGHNEQFF. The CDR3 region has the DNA TGCGCCAGCAGTGTGGGTCACAATGAGCAGTTCTTC.

The DNA of the CDR3 is TGTGCCAGCAGGCCAATGGGTCCCGGGGAGCTGTTTTTT. Translation gives CASRPMGPGELFF. The rearrangement joins TRBV6-5 to TRBJ2-2; D not resolved. The CDR3 sequence is 13 residues long. The germline CDR1 and CDR2 sequences are MNHEY and SVGAGI. The ends were cut back, 6 bases at V and 6 bases at J, with 11 bases in the middle.

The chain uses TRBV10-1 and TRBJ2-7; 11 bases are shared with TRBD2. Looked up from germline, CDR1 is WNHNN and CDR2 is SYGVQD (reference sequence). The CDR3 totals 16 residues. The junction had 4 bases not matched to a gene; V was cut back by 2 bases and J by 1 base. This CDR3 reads CASSEGGLADSYEQYF. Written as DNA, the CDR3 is TGCGCCAGCAGTGAGGGGGGACTAGCGGATTCCTACGAGCAGTACTTC.

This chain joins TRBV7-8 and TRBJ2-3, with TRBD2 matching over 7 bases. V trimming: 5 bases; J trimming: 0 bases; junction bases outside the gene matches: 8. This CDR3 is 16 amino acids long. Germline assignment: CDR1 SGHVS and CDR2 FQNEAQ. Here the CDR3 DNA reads TGTGCCAGCAGCCCGGGACTAAGGGTCAGCACAGATACGCAGTATTTT. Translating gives CASSPGLRVSTDTQYF.

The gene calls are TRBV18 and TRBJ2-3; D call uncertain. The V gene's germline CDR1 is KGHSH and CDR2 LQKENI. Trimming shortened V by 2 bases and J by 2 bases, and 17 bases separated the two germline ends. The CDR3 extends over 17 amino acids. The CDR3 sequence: CASSPDTAGIPTDTQYF. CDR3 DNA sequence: TGTGCCAGCTCACCAGATACGGCCGGTATTCCCACAGATACGCAGTATTTT.

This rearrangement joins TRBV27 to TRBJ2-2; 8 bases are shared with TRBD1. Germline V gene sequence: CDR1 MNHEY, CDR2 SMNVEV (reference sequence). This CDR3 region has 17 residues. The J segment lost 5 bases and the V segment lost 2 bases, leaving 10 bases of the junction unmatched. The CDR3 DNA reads TGTGCCAGCAGTTTAATTCGGGTCAGGGGGCCGACCGGGGAGCTGTTTTTT. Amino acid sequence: CASSLIRVRGPTGELFF.

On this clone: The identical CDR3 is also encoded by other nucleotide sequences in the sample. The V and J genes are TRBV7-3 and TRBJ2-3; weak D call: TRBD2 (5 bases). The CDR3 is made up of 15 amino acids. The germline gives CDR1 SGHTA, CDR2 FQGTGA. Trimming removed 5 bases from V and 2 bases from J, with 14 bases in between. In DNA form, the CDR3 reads TGTGCCAGCAGCCCGACGGGCGGGTCCACAGATACGCAGTATTTT. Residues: CASSPTGGSTDTQYF.

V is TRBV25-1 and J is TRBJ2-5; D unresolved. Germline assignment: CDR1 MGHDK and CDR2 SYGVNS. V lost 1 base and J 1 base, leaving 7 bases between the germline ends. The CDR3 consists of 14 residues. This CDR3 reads CASSESGAQETQYF. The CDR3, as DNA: TGTGCCAGCAGTGAATCCGGAGCCCAAGAGACCCAGTACTTC. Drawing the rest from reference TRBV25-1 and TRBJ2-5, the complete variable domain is EADIYQTPRYLVIGTGKKITLECSQTMGHDKMYWYQQDPGMELHLIHYSYGVNSTEKGDLSSESTVSRIRTEHFPLTLESARPSHTSQYLCASSESGAQETQYFGPGTRLLVL.

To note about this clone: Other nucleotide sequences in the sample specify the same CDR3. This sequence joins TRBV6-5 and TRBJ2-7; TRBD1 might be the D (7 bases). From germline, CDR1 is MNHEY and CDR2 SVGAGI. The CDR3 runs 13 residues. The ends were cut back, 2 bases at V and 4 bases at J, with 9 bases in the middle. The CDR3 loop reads CASSYAGGYEQYF. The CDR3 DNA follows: TGTGCCAGCAGTTACGCAGGGGGGTACGAGCAGTACTTC.

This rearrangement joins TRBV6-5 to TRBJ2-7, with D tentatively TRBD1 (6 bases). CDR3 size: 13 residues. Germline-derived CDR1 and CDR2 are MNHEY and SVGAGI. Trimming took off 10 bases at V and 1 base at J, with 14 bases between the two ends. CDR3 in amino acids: CATRGRQSYEQYF. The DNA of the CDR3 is TGTGCCACCAGGGGCCGACAATCCTACGAGCAGTACTTC.